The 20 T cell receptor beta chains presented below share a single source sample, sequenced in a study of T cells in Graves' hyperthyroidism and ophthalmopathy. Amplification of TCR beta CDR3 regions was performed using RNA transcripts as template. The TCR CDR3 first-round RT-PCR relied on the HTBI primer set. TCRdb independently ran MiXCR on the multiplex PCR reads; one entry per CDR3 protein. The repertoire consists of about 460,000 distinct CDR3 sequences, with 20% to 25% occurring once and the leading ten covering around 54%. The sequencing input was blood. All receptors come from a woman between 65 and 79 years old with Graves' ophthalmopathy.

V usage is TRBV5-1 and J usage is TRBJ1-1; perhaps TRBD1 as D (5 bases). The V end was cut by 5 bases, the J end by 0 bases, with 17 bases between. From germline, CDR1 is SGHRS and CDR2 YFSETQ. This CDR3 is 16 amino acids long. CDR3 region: CASRRYSGPMNTEAFF. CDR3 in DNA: TGCGCCAGCAGACGCTATTCGGGGCCCATGAACACTGAAGCTTTCTTT.

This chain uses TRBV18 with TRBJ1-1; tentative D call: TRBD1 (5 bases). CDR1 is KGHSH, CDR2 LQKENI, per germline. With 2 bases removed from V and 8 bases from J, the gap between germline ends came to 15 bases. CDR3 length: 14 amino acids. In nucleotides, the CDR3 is TGTGCCAGCTCACCAAGTGGGGACGGGGAAGAAGCTTTCTTT. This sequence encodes CASSPSGDGEEAFF.

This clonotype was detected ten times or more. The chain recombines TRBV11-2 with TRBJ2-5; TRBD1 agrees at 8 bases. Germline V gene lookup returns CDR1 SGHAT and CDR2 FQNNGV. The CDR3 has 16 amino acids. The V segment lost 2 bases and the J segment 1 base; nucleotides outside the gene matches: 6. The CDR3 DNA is TGTGCCAGCAGCTTAAACGCAGGGGGCTTCCAAGAGACCCAGTACTTC. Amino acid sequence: CASSLNAGGFQETQYF.

The CDR3 DNA reads as TGTGCCACCGGACAGGGTGGTTCACCCCTCCACTTT. Its translation is CATGQGGSPLHF. The rearrangement links TRBV14 to TRBJ1-6; TRBD1 matches 8 bases. With 10 bases clipped from V and 9 bases from J, the junction kept 5 bases outside the gene matches. Germline loops: CDR1 SGHDN, CDR2 FVKESK. This CDR3 is 12 amino acids long.

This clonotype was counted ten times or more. The CDR3 reads CASSLDLPTEAFF. The CDR3 DNA reads TGTGCCAGCAGCTTAGATTTGCCCACTGAAGCTTTCTTT. This chain joins TRBV11-2 and TRBJ1-1; D gene unclear. V was pared by 0 bases and J by 4 bases, with 6 bases between. Germline CDR1 is SGHAT and CDR2 is FQNNGV. The CDR3 is 13 residues long.

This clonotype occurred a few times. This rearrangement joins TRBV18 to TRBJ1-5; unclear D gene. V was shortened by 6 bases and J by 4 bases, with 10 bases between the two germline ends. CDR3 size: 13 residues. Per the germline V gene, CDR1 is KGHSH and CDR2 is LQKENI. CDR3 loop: CASSPGDNQPQHF. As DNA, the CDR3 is TGTGCCAGCTCGCCTGGAGATAATCAGCCCCAGCATTTT.

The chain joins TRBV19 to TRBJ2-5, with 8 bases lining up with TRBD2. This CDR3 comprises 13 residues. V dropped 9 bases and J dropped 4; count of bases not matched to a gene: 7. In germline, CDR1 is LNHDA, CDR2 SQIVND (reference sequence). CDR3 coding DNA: TGTGCCAGCAGCGGGAGTGTTGCAGAGACCCAGTACTTC. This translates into CASSGSVAETQYF.

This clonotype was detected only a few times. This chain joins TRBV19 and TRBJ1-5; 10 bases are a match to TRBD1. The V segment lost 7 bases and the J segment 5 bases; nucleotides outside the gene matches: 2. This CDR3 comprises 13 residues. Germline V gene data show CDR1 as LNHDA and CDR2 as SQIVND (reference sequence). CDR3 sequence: CASIGTGDQPQHF. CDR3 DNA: TGTGCCAGTATAGGGACAGGGGATCAGCCCCAGCATTTT.

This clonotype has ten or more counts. This CDR3 reads CASTWGSGNTIYF. CDR3 DNA sequence: TGTGCCAGCACCTGGGGGAGTGGGAACACCATATATTTT. This chain links TRBV28 with TRBJ1-3; the D gene is possibly TRBD1 (5 bases). The CDR3 consists of 13 residues. Trimming took off 7 bases at V and 7 bases at J, with 14 bases between the two ends. Looked up from germline, CDR1 is MDHEN and CDR2 is SYDVKM.

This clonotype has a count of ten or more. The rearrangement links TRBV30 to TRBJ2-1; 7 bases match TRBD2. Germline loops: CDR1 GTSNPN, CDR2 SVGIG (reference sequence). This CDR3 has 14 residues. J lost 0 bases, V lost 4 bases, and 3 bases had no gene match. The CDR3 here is CAWKRDRSYNEQFF. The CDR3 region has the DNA TGTGCCTGGAAGCGGGACCGCTCCTACAATGAGCAGTTCTTC.

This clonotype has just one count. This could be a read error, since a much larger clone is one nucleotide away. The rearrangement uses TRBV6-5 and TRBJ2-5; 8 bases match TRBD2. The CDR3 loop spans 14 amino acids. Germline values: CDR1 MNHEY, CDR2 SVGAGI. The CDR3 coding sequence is TGTGCCAGCAGTTACTTCCCGGGAGGGGAGACCCGGTACTTC. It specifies CASSYFPGGETRYF.

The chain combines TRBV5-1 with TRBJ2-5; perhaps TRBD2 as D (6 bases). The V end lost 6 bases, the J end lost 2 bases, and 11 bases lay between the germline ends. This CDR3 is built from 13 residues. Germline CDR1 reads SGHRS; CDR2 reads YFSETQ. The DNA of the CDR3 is TGCGCCAGCAAGGGACTGGTACAAGAGACCCAGTACTTC. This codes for CASKGLVQETQYF.

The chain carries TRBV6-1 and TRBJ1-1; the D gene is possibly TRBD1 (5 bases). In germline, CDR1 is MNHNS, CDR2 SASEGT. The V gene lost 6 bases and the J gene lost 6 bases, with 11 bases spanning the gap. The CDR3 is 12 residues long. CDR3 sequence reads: CASRWGVSEAFF. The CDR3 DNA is TGTGCCAGCAGATGGGGGGTTTCTGAAGCTTTCTTT.

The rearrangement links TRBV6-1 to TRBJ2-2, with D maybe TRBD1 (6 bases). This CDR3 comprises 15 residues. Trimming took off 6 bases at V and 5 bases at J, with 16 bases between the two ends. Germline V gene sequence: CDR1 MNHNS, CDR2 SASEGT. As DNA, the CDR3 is TGTGCCAGCAGAGACATATCGACAGGAACCGGGGAGCTGTTTTTT. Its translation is CASRDISTGTGELFF.

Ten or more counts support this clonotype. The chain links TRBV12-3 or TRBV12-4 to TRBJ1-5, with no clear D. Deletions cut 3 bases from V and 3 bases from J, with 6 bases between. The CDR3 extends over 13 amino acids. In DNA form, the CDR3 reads TGTGCCAGCAGTTTGTCCGACAATCAGCCCCAGCATTTT. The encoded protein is CASSLSDNQPQHF.

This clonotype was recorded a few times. The CDR3 coding sequence is TGTGCCAGCAGTTTGGGAAATACACACACCGGGGAGCTGTTTTTT. It yields the protein CASSLGNTHTGELFF. The chain joins TRBV27 to TRBJ2-2; no clear D. This CDR3 region has 15 residues. The germline CDR1 and CDR2 sequences are MNHEY and SMNVEV (reference sequence). V lost 3 bases to trimming and J lost 3 bases, with 11 bases between them.

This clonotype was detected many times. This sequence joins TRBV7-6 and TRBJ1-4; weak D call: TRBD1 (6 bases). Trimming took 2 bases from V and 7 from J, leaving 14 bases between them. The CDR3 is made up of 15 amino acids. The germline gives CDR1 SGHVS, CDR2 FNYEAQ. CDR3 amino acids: CASSLRGTTAEKLFF. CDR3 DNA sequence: TGTGCCAGCAGCTTAAGGGGGACCACTGCTGAAAAACTGTTTTTT.

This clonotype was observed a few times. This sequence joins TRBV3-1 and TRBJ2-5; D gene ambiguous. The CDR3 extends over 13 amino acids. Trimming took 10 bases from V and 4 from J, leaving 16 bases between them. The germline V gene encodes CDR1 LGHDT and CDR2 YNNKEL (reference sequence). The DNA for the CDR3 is TGTGCCACCGTAGCAGTTCCTGGAGAGACCCAGTACTTC. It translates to CATVAVPGETQYF.

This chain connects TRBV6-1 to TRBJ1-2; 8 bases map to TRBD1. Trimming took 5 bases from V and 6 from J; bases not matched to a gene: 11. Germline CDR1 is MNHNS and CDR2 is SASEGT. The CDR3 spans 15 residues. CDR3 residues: CASSPPLTGVDGYTF. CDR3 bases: TGTGCCAGCAGTCCTCCCCTGACAGGGGTCGATGGCTACACCTTC.

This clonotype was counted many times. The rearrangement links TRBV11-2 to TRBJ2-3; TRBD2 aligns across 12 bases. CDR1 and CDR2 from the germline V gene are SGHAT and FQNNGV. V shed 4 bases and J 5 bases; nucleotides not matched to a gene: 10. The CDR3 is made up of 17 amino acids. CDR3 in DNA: TGTGCCAGCAGCTCCTCTGGACTAGCGGGATGGATAGATACGCAGTATTTT. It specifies CASSSSGLAGWIDTQYF.